A single sample gave rise to the 26 T cell receptor beta chains below, sequenced in a study of cytomegalovirus exposure and HLA in healthy donors. The PCR used 60 Vbeta and 13 Jbeta primers. Method: immunoSEQ multiplex PCR; TCRdb's copy keeps in-frame clones and lacks some. In the table there are under 150,000 clones, over 60% of which are singletons. Sequenced material: PBMCs. The receptors stem from a human donor in good health.

The chain uses TRBV6-1 and TRBJ1-1; D is uncertain. The CDR3 has 13 residues. Per germline, CDR1 MNHNS and CDR2 SASEGT. V gave up 8 bases and J gave up 7 bases, with 17 bases separating them. The CDR3 loop reads CASRWSGVFEAFF. The CDR3, as DNA: TGTGCCAGCCGTTGGTCAGGCGTCTTTGAAGCTTTCTTT.

This chain links TRBV7-2 with TRBJ2-7; D is uncertain. V dropped 8 bases and J dropped 3 bases, with 20 bases sitting between them. The CDR3 is 15 amino acids. In germline, CDR1 is SGHTA, CDR2 FQGNSA. The CDR3 is CASAAWVPNFYEQYF. For the CDR3, the DNA is TGTGCCAGCGCAGCGTGGGTTCCGAACTTCTACGAGCAGTACTTC.

The chain joins TRBV12-5 to TRBJ2-3; D is ambiguous. Trimming took 7 bases from V and 2 from J, leaving 7 bases between them. The germline CDR1 and CDR2 sequences are LGHNT and FRNRAP. CDR3 length: 12 residues. The CDR3 spells CASAYDTDTQYF. Written as DNA, the CDR3 is TGTGCTAGTGCCTATGACACAGATACGCAGTATTTT.

The chain has TRBV5-1 and TRBJ1-1; 7 bases are a match to TRBD1. The CDR3 loop spans 14 amino acids. Germline-derived CDR1 and CDR2 are SGHRS and YFSETQ. J lost 1 base, V lost 3 bases, and 3 bases had no gene match. For the CDR3, the DNA is TGCGCCAGCAGCTGGGGGACAGAGAACACTGAAGCTTTCTTT. Its translation is CASSWGTENTEAFF. Variable domain in full (rest from reference TRBV5-1 and TRBJ1-1): KAGVTQTPRYLIKTRGQQVTLSCSPISGHRSVSWYQQTPGQGLQFLFEYFSETQRNKGNFPGRFSGRQFSNSRSEMNVSTLELGDSALYLCASSWGTENTEAFFGQGTRLTVV.

This chain links TRBV4-2 with TRBJ2-2; 7 bases map to TRBD2. This CDR3 contains 17 residues. Trimming removed 2 bases from V and 6 bases from J; junction bases left unmatched: 12. Germline V CDR1 and CDR2: LGHNA, YNFKEQ. The CDR3 bases are TGTGCCAGCAGCCAAATATCCCCGGGACTACCGCCCGGGGAGCTGTTTTTT. Translated, it gives CASSQISPGLPPGELFF.

The chain employs TRBV6-1 and TRBJ2-1, with 15 bases that match TRBD2. This CDR3 is built from 19 residues. Germline CDR1 reads MNHNS; CDR2 reads SASEGT. V gave up 4 bases and J gave up 7 bases; unmatched junction bases: 14. The CDR3 coding sequence is TGTGCCAGCAGTGGCTCTGGAAGAGGACTAGCGGGGGGGGTTAATGAGCAGTTCTTC. Translating gives CASSGSGRGLAGGVNEQFF.

This chain links TRBV29-1 with TRBJ2-3; 7 nucleotides align to TRBD1. The CDR3 has 14 residues. V shed 6 bases, J shed 3 bases, and the junction held 9 bases outside the gene matches. Per the germline V gene, CDR1 is SQVTM and CDR2 is ANQGSEA. The CDR3 loop reads CSVLGGEGTDTQYF. The CDR3 DNA reads as TGCAGCGTCTTAGGGGGCGAGGGGACAGATACGCAGTATTTT.

This sequence joins TRBV5-6 and TRBJ2-5; D not resolved. The V gene's germline CDR1 is SGHDT and CDR2 YYEEEE. Trimming removed 0 bases from V and 5 bases from J, with 8 bases in between. This CDR3 spans 13 amino acids. For the CDR3, the DNA is TGTGCCAGCAGCTTGGCCTCGAGGGAGACCCAGTACTTC. Residues: CASSLASRETQYF.

The V and J genes are TRBV19 and TRBJ2-5, with D tentatively TRBD2 (6 bases). Germline-derived CDR1 and CDR2 are LNHDA and SQIVND (reference sequence). The CDR3 has 13 residues. Trimming took 4 bases from V and 0 from J, leaving 6 bases between them. The CDR3 here is CASSRGDQETQYF. CDR3 coding DNA: TGTGCCAGTAGTAGGGGGGACCAAGAGACCCAGTACTTC. Full variable domain (remainder filled in from reference TRBV19 and TRBJ2-5): DGGITQSPKYLFRKEGQNVTLSCEQNLNHDAMYWYRQDPGQGLRLIYYSQIVNDFQKGDIAEGYSVSREKKESFPLTVTSAQKNPTAFYLCASSRGDQETQYFGPGTRLLVL.

The chain combines TRBV18 with TRBJ1-3; no definite D call. The CDR3 length is 14 residues. V was trimmed by 3 bases and J by 6 bases, leaving 12 bases between them. In germline, CDR1 is KGHSH, CDR2 LQKENI. CDR3 DNA: TGTGCCAGCTCACCGGGTACTCAGGAAAACACCATATATTTT. As protein: CASSPGTQENTIYF.

V gene TRBV4-1 combines with J gene TRBJ2-2, with D possibly being TRBD1 (6 bases). Trimming removed 2 bases at V and 6 bases at J, with 7 bases between. The CDR3 consists of 13 residues. Germline V gene lookup returns CDR1 MGHRA and CDR2 YSYEKL. The CDR3 loop is CASSQNRAGELFF. The CDR3 DNA is TGCGCCAGCAGCCAAAACAGGGCCGGGGAGCTGTTTTTT.

This chain connects TRBV14 to TRBJ1-2, with a weak D call TRBD1 (5 bases). From germline, CDR1 is SGHDN and CDR2 FVKESK. The ends were cut back, 4 bases at V and 13 bases at J, with 19 bases in the middle. This CDR3 contains 13 residues. For the CDR3, the DNA is TGTGCCAGCAGCCTCGCCGATGTCTGGGGGGTCACCTTC. Its translation: CASSLADVWGVTF.

CDR3 DNA sequence: TGTGCCAGCAGCTTCCAAGACAGCTTCTACGAGCAGTACTTC. Amino acids: CASSFQDSFYEQYF. The chain combines TRBV11-1 with TRBJ2-7; possibly TRBD1 for D (5 bases). V was trimmed by 3 bases and J by 3 bases, leaving 12 bases between them. Germline loops: CDR1 SGHAT, CDR2 FQDESV (reference sequence). The CDR3 consists of 14 residues. Full variable domain (missing parts from reference TRBV11-1 and TRBJ2-7): EAEVAQSPRYKITEKSQAVAFWCDPISGHATLYWYRQILGQGPELLVQFQDESVVDDSQLPKDRFSAERLKGVDSTLKIQPAELGDSAMYLCASSFQDSFYEQYFGPGTRLTVT.

The genes are TRBV27 and TRBJ1-2; 10 bases are a match to TRBD1. Trimming took 6 bases from V and 8 from J; bases not matched to a gene: 6. The CDR3 totals 13 residues. Germline loops: CDR1 MNHEY, CDR2 SMNVEV (reference sequence). In DNA form, the CDR3 reads TGTGCCAGCAGCTTCCGGGACAGGGGAGGCTACACCTTC. It specifies CASSFRDRGGYTF.

This clone was counted between two and nine times. The chain links TRBV19 to TRBJ1-1; 10 bases fit TRBD1. Losses at the gene ends were 3 bases for V and 5 bases for J; bases not matched to a gene: 6. The CDR3 is made up of 15 amino acids. In germline, CDR1 is LNHDA, CDR2 SQIVND (reference sequence). The CDR3 loop reads CASSIPGTGVTEAFF. In DNA, the CDR3 is TGTGCCAGTAGTATTCCCGGGACAGGGGTGACTGAAGCTTTCTTT.

The chain combines TRBV29-1 with TRBJ2-5; 11 nucleotides match TRBD2. The trim removed 6 bases at V and 4 bases at J, leaving 7 bases unmatched. CDR3 length equals 14 residues. Per germline, CDR1 SQVTM and CDR2 ANQGSEA. CDR3 sequence (DNA): TGCAGCGTCGCTACTAGCGGGGGTGGAGAGACCCAGTACTTC. Its translation: CSVATSGGGETQYF.

The chain combines TRBV4-2 with TRBJ2-3, with 8 bases identical to TRBD2. V shed 1 base and J 1 base; nucleotides not matched to a gene: 7. The CDR3 runs 17 residues. Per the germline V gene, CDR1 is LGHNA and CDR2 is YNFKEQ. CDR3 protein: CASSQVGPAGGTDTQYF. The CDR3 nucleotides read TGTGCCAGCAGCCAAGTTGGCCCAGCGGGAGGCACAGATACGCAGTATTTT.

The chain uses TRBV4-2 and TRBJ2-7; 7 nucleotides align to TRBD2. CDR3 size: 13 residues. Trimming removed 4 bases from V and 6 bases from J; junction bases left unmatched: 6. The germline V gene has CDR1 LGHNA and CDR2 YNFKEQ. CDR3 DNA: TGTGCCAGCAGCCCATGGGGAGGGGTCGAGCAGTACTTC. This codes for CASSPWGGVEQYF.

CDR3 sequence: CASSLGPKQGGTEAFF. The CDR3 nucleotides are TGTGCCAGCAGCTTAGGTCCAAAACAAGGCGGAACTGAAGCTTTCTTT. The J gene is TRBJ1-1, the V gene TRBV7-8; D remains unclear. V lost 1 base and J 5 bases, leaving 17 bases between the germline ends. The CDR3 has 16 amino acids. Germline values: CDR1 SGHVS, CDR2 FQNEAQ.

This clone showed up just once. The chain carries TRBV7-3 and TRBJ2-3; TRBD1 matches at 7 bases. The germline V gene encodes CDR1 SGHTA and CDR2 FQGTGA. Trimming at V came to 2 bases and at J to 1 base, leaving 9 bases not matched to a gene. The CDR3 loop spans 17 amino acids. The CDR3, as DNA: TGTGCCAGCAGCTTAGGGCCCCAGGGGACAGGCACAGATACGCAGTATTTT. Translated, it gives CASSLGPQGTGTDTQYF.

The chain carries TRBV27 and TRBJ2-3; TRBD1 matches at 8 bases. Losses at the gene ends were 4 bases for V and 3 bases for J; bases not matched to a gene: 9. Germline assignment: CDR1 MNHEY and CDR2 SMNVEV (reference sequence). This CDR3 is built from 16 residues. CDR3 DNA sequence: TGTGCCAGCAGTTCGTTAGCCAGGGGGCGAACAGATACGCAGTATTTT. Translating it yields CASSSLARGRTDTQYF.

The chain joins TRBV7-9 to TRBJ2-5; the D gene is possibly TRBD2 (6 bases). The CDR3 is 14 residues long. V was pared by 2 bases and J by 5 bases, with 12 bases between. CDR1 SEHNR and CDR2 FQNEAQ come from the germline V gene (reference sequence). CDR3 loop: CASSLRGVLETQYF. In DNA form, the CDR3 reads TGTGCCAGCAGCTTACGCGGGGTCTTGGAGACCCAGTACTTC.

The chain links TRBV6-6 to TRBJ1-1, with 7 nucleotides matching TRBD1. The length of the CDR3 is 15 residues. From germline, CDR1 is MNHNY and CDR2 SVGAGI (reference sequence). V dropped 7 bases and J dropped 3; count of bases not matched to a gene: 11. Written as DNA, the CDR3 is TGTGCCAGCAATAAGAGGGGGCTATTGGACACTGAAGCTTTCTTT. This encodes CASNKRGLLDTEAFF.

This clone was picked up one time. DNA for the CDR3: TGTGCCAGCAGCCCCCGTTACAGGGTGCATGAGCAGTTCTTC. The encoded protein is CASSPRYRVHEQFF. This chain uses TRBV7-9 with TRBJ2-1; D might be TRBD1 (6 bases). Looked up from germline, CDR1 is SEHNR and CDR2 is FQNEAQ (reference sequence). This CDR3 region has 14 residues. V lost 5 bases to trimming and J lost 8 bases, with 16 bases between them.

As for this clone: The junction departs from germline at one end; a sequencing error may be responsible. The gene calls are TRBV6-1 and TRBJ1-5; 7 bases are shared with TRBD1. This CDR3 has 16 amino acids. CDR1 MNHNS and CDR2 SASEGT come from the germline V gene. The chain's CDR3 is CAISEGADYSNQPQHF. DNA for the CDR3: TGTGCCATCAGTGAGGGGGCAGACTATAGCAATCAGCCCCAGCATTTT.

The gene calls are TRBV29-1 and TRBJ2-1, with D tentatively TRBD2 (6 bases). V dropped 5 bases and J dropped 0 bases, with 14 bases sitting between them. From germline, CDR1 is SQVTM and CDR2 ANQGSEA. The CDR3 length is 15 residues. CDR3 sequence: CSVYGDSSSYNEQFF. In DNA form, the CDR3 reads TGCAGCGTTTACGGGGACTCGAGCTCCTACAATGAGCAGTTCTTC.